The 18 T cell receptor beta chains presented below share a single source sample, sequenced in a study of brain metastases from non-small cell lung cancer. TCRdb's copy holds only in-frame clones and misses some; the assay was immunoSEQ multiplex PCR. Of about 1,800 clones detected, 75% to 90% appear once; the ten largest clones hold 3%. Source material: tissue from a brain metastasis. These receptors originate from a donor older than 35 with non-small cell lung cancer.

This chain links TRBV19 with TRBJ1-5; D is ambiguous. Deletions cut 0 bases from V and 6 bases from J, with 6 bases between. Germline V gene sequence: CDR1 LNHDA, CDR2 SQIVND (reference sequence). The CDR3 is 13 residues long. The DNA of the CDR3 is TGTGCCAGTAGTATAGATGTTAGTCAGCCCCAGCATTTT. Encoded protein: CASSIDVSQPQHF.

The V call is TRBV12-3 or TRBV12-4, the J call TRBJ1-5; D is unresolved. Between the trimmed V and J ends, which lost 1 base and 0 bases, there was a span of 1 base. The CDR3 length is 13 residues. CDR3 sequence (DNA): TGTGCCAGCAGTTTAGATAGCAATCAGCCCCAGCATTTT. Protein: CASSLDSNQPQHF.

The chain carries TRBV12-5 and TRBJ1-1; 8 nucleotides agree with TRBD1. There are 14 residues in the CDR3. With V trimmed by 5 bases and J by 7 bases, 9 bases remained unmatched. Germline values: CDR1 LGHNT, CDR2 FRNRAP. CDR3 bases: TGTGCTAGTGGTCTACGACAGGGGATGGGTGAAGCTTTCTTT. Protein product: CASGLRQGMGEAFF.

The chain has TRBV2 and TRBJ1-5, with TRBD1 as a possible D gene (6 bases). Deletions cut 10 bases from V and 0 bases from J, with 16 bases between. Germline lookup yields CDR1 SNHLY and CDR2 FYNNEI. This CDR3 is built from 15 residues. CDR3 DNA: TGTGCCACGAAACAGGGATACCTTAGCAATCAGCCCCAGCATTTT. Translating it yields CATKQGYLSNQPQHF.

The chain is built from TRBV7-6 and TRBJ2-5; TRBD2 aligns across 11 bases. Germline V gene data show CDR1 as SGHVS and CDR2 as FNYEAQ. The CDR3 loop spans 15 amino acids. The V segment lost 5 bases and the J segment 5 bases; nucleotides outside the gene matches: 7. CDR3 sequence reads: CASSRRLAGSETQYF. CDR3 nucleotides: TGTGCCAGCAGCCGCAGACTAGCGGGGTCGGAGACCCAGTACTTC. The entire variable domain, with the rest obtained from reference TRBV7-6 and TRBJ2-5, is as follows: GAGVSQSPRYKVTKRGQDVALRCDPISGHVSLYWYRQALGQGPEFLTYFNYEAQQDKSGLPNDRFSAERPEGSISTLTIQRTEQRDSAMYRCASSRRLAGSETQYFGPGTRLLVL.

The rearrangement links TRBV12-3 or TRBV12-4 to TRBJ1-2, with TRBD1 matching over 7 bases. CDR3 length: 13 residues. The V and J ends lost 5 bases and 10 bases, in that order; junction bases with no gene match: 10. CDR3 sequence reads: CASSLDRWLAYTF. CDR3 bases: TGTGCCAGCAGTCTGGACAGGTGGTTAGCCTACACCTTC.

The rearrangement uses TRBV6-1 and TRBJ2-2, with 11 bases matching TRBD2. The junction had 5 bases not matched to a gene; V was cut back by 1 base and J by 1 base. The CDR3 spans 18 residues. Germline-derived CDR1 and CDR2 are MNHNS and SASEGT. The CDR3 nucleotides read TGTGCCAGCAGTGAAGGGGTAGCGGGGGGGTGGAACACCGGGGAGCTGTTTTTT. Protein product: CASSEGVAGGWNTGELFF.

The chain joins TRBV29-1 to TRBJ1-1; D might be TRBD1 (6 bases). Germline CDR1 is SQVTM and CDR2 is ANQGSEA. V lost 6 bases and J lost 3, with 11 bases in between. The CDR3 consists of 12 residues. Here the CDR3 DNA reads TGCAGCGTGGACAGCCGACACACTGAAGCTTTCTTT. It is translated as CSVDSRHTEAFF. Based on the CDR3 plus reference TRBV29-1 and TRBJ1-1, the full variable domain is SAVISQKPSRDICQRGTSLTIQCQVDSQVTMMFWYRQQPGQSLTLIATANQGSEATYESGFVIDKFPISRPNLTFSTLTVSNMSPEDSSIYLCSVDSRHTEAFFGQGTRLTVV.

The CDR3 DNA sequence: TGTGCCAGCAGCTTTGTGGGGGGCAATACGCAGTATTTT. Translated, it gives CASSFVGGNTQYF. This chain uses TRBV7-9 with TRBJ2-3, with D perhaps being TRBD1 or TRBD2 (6 bases each). V was pared by 3 bases and J by 7 bases, with 11 bases between. This CDR3 is built from 13 residues. CDR1 is SEHNR and CDR2 is FQNEAQ in the germline V gene (reference sequence).

The genes are TRBV6-2 or TRBV6-3 and TRBJ2-4; TRBD1 aligns across 7 bases. CDR3 size: 17 residues. Trimming removed 5 bases from V and 4 bases from J; junction bases left unmatched: 14. Per the germline V gene, CDR1 is MNHEY and CDR2 is SVGEGT. CDR3 amino acids: CASSRASSGTEKNIQYF. CDR3 in DNA: TGTGCCAGCAGTCGTGCATCCTCCGGGACAGAAAAAAACATTCAGTACTTC.

This sequence joins TRBV7-2 and TRBJ1-1, with D uncertain. Looked up from germline, CDR1 is SGHTA and CDR2 is FQGNSA. This CDR3 comprises 13 residues. V was pared by 4 bases and J by 3 bases, with 9 bases between. The CDR3 DNA sequence: TGTGCCAGCAGCTCTCGGGGTGACACTGAAGCTTTCTTT. Protein: CASSSRGDTEAFF.

The chain has TRBV2 and TRBJ2-2; 7 positions match TRBD1. V gave up 6 bases and J gave up 5 bases; unmatched junction bases: 6. Germline V CDR1 and CDR2: SNHLY, FYNNEI. CDR3 size: 14 residues. The CDR3 loop reads CASSRTGLTGELFF. CDR3 coding DNA: TGTGCCAGCAGCCGGACAGGACTGACCGGGGAGCTGTTTTTT.

The chain links TRBV6-5 to TRBJ2-7, with unresolved D. With 7 bases removed from V and 3 bases from J, the gap between germline ends came to 13 bases. There are 13 residues in the CDR3. CDR1 and CDR2 from the germline V gene are MNHEY and SVGAGI. The CDR3 protein is CASKGEYFYEQYF. The CDR3 bases are TGTGCCAGCAAGGGTGAATACTTCTACGAGCAGTACTTC.

This sequence joins TRBV7-9 and TRBJ1-6, with a tentative D call TRBD1 (6 bases). The CDR3 is 13 residues long. V lost 8 bases, J lost 6 bases, and 11 bases lay in between. Germline loops: CDR1 SEHNR, CDR2 FQNEAQ (reference sequence). The CDR3 DNA reads as TGTGCCAGCGCCGACAGGAGTAATTCACCCCTCCACTTT. Translated, it gives CASADRSNSPLHF.

The J gene is TRBJ2-3, the V gene TRBV2, with 11 nucleotides matching TRBD2. The germline V gene encodes CDR1 SNHLY and CDR2 FYNNEI. Trimming took 0 bases from V and 5 from J; bases not matched to a gene: 4. The CDR3 has 16 residues. CDR3 region: CASSEAPGLAEDTQYF. The CDR3 DNA reads as TGTGCCAGCAGTGAAGCTCCGGGACTAGCGGAAGATACGCAGTATTTT.

V is TRBV21-1 and J is TRBJ1-5; the table gives TRBD1 as D, unverified against the DNA. TRBV21-1 is described as a pseudogene. This CDR3 is built from 18 residues. CDR3 DNA sequence: TGTGCCAGCAGCAAAGGTTTTAAAGGGGAAAATAGCAATCAGCCCCAGCATTTT. Protein: CASSKGFKGENSNQPQHF.

This chain joins TRBV19 and TRBJ1-4; D unclear. Per germline, CDR1 LNHDA and CDR2 SQIVND (reference sequence). The length of the CDR3 is 11 residues. V was pared by 4 bases and J by 6 bases, with 3 bases between. Here the CDR3 reads CASSRYEKLFF. The CDR3 nucleotides read TGTGCCAGTAGTAGGTATGAAAAACTGTTTTTT.

This clone was counted once. The chain is built from TRBV19 and TRBJ2-2, with D possibly being TRBD1 or TRBD2 (5 bases each). CDR1 is LNHDA, CDR2 SQIVND, per germline (reference sequence). Trimming removed 6 bases at V and 7 bases at J, with 18 bases between. The CDR3 totals 15 residues. The CDR3: CASRRRGVDSGELFF. CDR3 coding DNA: TGTGCCAGTAGGCGGCGAGGGGTGGATAGCGGGGAGCTGTTTTTT.